This passage covers 2 T cell receptor beta chains from one sample sequenced in a study of tumor-infiltrating lymphocytes in primary liver carcinoma. Researchers generated TCR beta cDNA from approximately 520 ng of total RNA, relying on a constant-region primer. Slightly modified ARM-PCR, run as three nested multiplex PCR rounds, produced the TCR beta libraries. Forward primers for TRBV1-TRBV30 and a C-beta reverse primer served the first two PCR rounds, at 10 cycles each. TCRdb independently ran MiXCR on the multiplex PCR reads; one entry per CDR3 protein. This sample has tens of thousands of distinct CDR3 sequences, with roughly three quarters found just once. The source material, about 20-30 mg of unsorted bulk tissue, was used to co-extract RNA and DNA. Sequencing was done on a sample of liver tumor tissue from sampling region 4. Specified subset: tumor region T4, right-lateral pole. These TCRs come from a man aged 40-49 years with primary liver carcinoma and hepatitis B virus infection.

A remark on this clonotype: Sequence at one end of the junction differs from germline and may be a read error. The chain combines TRBV6-5 with TRBJ2-3; D not resolved. This CDR3 spans 14 amino acids. From germline, CDR1 is MNHEY and CDR2 SVGAGI. The CDR3 region is CASSYQTPTDAQYF. DNA for the CDR3: TGTGCCAGCAGCTACCAAACTCCCACAGATGCGCAGTATTTT.

As concerns this clonotype: Compared with germline, one end of the junction differs, possibly owing to a read error. The chain is built from TRBV6-5 and TRBJ1-5; D perhaps matches TRBD1 (5 bases). CDR3 length equals 14 residues. Germline V lookup: CDR1 MNHEY, CDR2 SVGAGI. CDR3 amino acids: CASSHRDASQPQHF. CDR3 nucleotide sequence: TGTGCCAGCAGTCACCGGGACGCTTCTCAGCCCCAGCATTTC.